One and the same sample provided the 2 T cell receptor beta chains below, sequenced in a study of T-cell memory formation after mild COVID-19. TCRdb itself ran the 5' RACE reads through MiXCR, one entry per CDR3 protein. The sample records 40,000 to 55,000 distinct CDR3 sequences, approximately 12% being singletons. Sequenced material: PBMCs or a T cell subset sorted from them (not recorded which). The receptor source for this set is a man aged 18 to 35 who had mild COVID-19 (a few samples of this study predate the infection). Cell type and time point are not known.

Many counts were recorded for this clonotype. V is TRBV6-2 or TRBV6-3 and J is TRBJ1-1, with D perhaps matching TRBD1 (5 bases). The germline V and J ends were trimmed by 6 bases and 1 base, with 9 bases remaining between them. Germline V gene sequence: CDR1 MNHEY, CDR2 SVGEGT. The CDR3 spans 13 residues. As DNA, the CDR3 is TGTGCCAGCAGCCAGGGACCGAACACTGAAGCTTTCTTT. It specifies CASSQGPNTEAFF.

The genes are TRBV29-1 and TRBJ2-7, with 7 bases lining up with TRBD2. Germline CDR1 SQVTM, CDR2 ANQGSEA. V trimming: 7 bases; J trimming: 7 bases; junction bases outside the gene matches: 7. CDR3 length equals 11 residues. In DNA form, the CDR3 reads TGCAGCGAGAAGGGAGGGGATGAGCAGTACGTC. Amino acid sequence: CSEKGGDEQYV.